A selection of T cell receptor beta chains follows, all from one sample in a study of cytomegalovirus exposure and HLA in healthy donors. The table came from immunoSEQ multiplex PCR; TCRdb's copy has only in-frame clones and leaves some out. This table has roughly 180,000 clones, around 80% appearing once. Sequenced input: PBMCs. The source of these receptors is a woman aged 50 to 60 in good health and CMV-seropositive. Both conserved end residues are part of each CDR3. The D gene is left open where the match is weak. Not all rows give a size; the values are once, few, many and, for expanded clones, a class.

d_gene: TRBD2
v_gene: TRBV4-3
abundance: -
j_gene: TRBJ2-5
CDR3nt: TGCGCCAGCAGCCAAGGGTCGGGGGGAGAGACCCAGTACTTC
CDR3aa: CASSQGSGGETQYF

d_gene: -
v_gene: TRBV5-1
abundance: -
j_gene: TRBJ1-4
CDR3nt: TGCGCCAGCAGCTACGAAACAGGCTTCACTAATGAAAAACTGTTTTTT
CDR3aa: CASSYETGFTNEKLFF

d_gene: TRBD2
v_gene: TRBV6-5
abundance: few
j_gene: TRBJ2-1
CDR3nt: TGTGCCAGCAGGGCTAGCGGGGGGTCCTACAATGAGCAGTTCTTC
CDR3aa: CASRASGGSYNEQFF

d_gene: -
v_gene: TRBV6-5
abundance: -
j_gene: TRBJ1-2
CDR3nt: TGTGCCAGCAGGTATACATCCGGAGCTAACTATGGCTACACCTTC
CDR3aa: CASRYTSGANYGYTF

d_gene: -
v_gene: TRBV7-3
abundance: -
j_gene: TRBJ2-1
CDR3nt: TGTGCCAGCAGCTCAAGCGGGCCCGATGAGCAGTTCTTC
CDR3aa: CASSSSGPDEQFF

d_gene: -
v_gene: TRBV19
abundance: -
j_gene: TRBJ2-7
CDR3nt: TGTGCCAGTAGTCCCCGGGCGGGCGAGCAGTACTTC
CDR3aa: CASSPRAGEQYF

d_gene: -
v_gene: TRBV9
abundance: -
j_gene: TRBJ1-2
CDR3nt: TGTGCCAGCAGCGTAGTATCTAACTATGGCTACACCTTC
CDR3aa: CASSVVSNYGYTF

d_gene: TRBD1
v_gene: TRBV5-1
abundance: once
j_gene: TRBJ2-5
CDR3nt: TGCGCCAGCAGCAATGGACAGGGTGAGACCCAGTACTTC
CDR3aa: CASSNGQGETQYF

d_gene: -
v_gene: TRBV27
abundance: few
j_gene: TRBJ2-7
CDR3nt: TGTGCCAGCAGTTCTGACCGGGGAGCCTACGAGCAGTACTTC
CDR3aa: CASSSDRGAYEQYF

d_gene: TRBD2
v_gene: TRBV13
abundance: once
j_gene: TRBJ2-1
CDR3nt: TGTGCCAGCAGCGAGCGGGGGGGCTCCTACAATGAGCAGTTCTTC
CDR3aa: CASSERGGSYNEQFF

d_gene: TRBD1
v_gene: TRBV5-5
abundance: -
j_gene: TRBJ1-2
CDR3nt: TGTGCCAGCAGCTTGGGGCCCATGGACAGGGGCTATGGCTACACCTTC
CDR3aa: CASSLGPMDRGYGYTF

d_gene: TRBD2
v_gene: TRBV6-1
abundance: -
j_gene: TRBJ2-7
CDR3nt: TGTGCCAGCAGGGCCGGGGGGGGGTACGAGCAGTACTTC
CDR3aa: CASRAGGGYEQYF

d_gene: -
v_gene: TRBV7-9
abundance: -
j_gene: TRBJ1-3
CDR3nt: TGTGCCAGCAGCTTAGACAGTAGGTCTGGAAACACCATATATTTT
CDR3aa: CASSLDSRSGNTIYF

d_gene: TRBD1
v_gene: TRBV30
abundance: -
j_gene: TRBJ1-2
CDR3nt: TGTGCCTGGAGTGTACGAGGGGGCGCTGGCTACACCTTC
CDR3aa: CAWSVRGGAGYTF

d_gene: -
v_gene: TRBV7-3
abundance: -
j_gene: TRBJ1-2
CDR3nt: TGTGCCAGCAGCCCGACGGGGGGGCGGTTTCCGAGTGGCTACACCTTC
CDR3aa: CASSPTGGRFPSGYTF